Sequencing of this T cell receptor beta chain was carried out in a study of radiotherapy plus CTLA-4 blockade in lung cancer. Trimming at V came to 9 bases and at J to 6 bases, leaving 11 bases not matched to a gene. CDR3 length: 14 amino acids. Looked up from germline, CDR1 is SNHLY and CDR2 is FYNNEI. Study results and limitations: Per reports, early blood T cell clone dynamics, plus interferon-beta, forecast response most strongly.

A remark on this clone: Antigen specificity is unknown.

CTLA-4 blockade with ipilimumab, together with focal radiation, was given to patients with chemo-refractory metastatic non-small-cell lung cancer. The table came from immunoSEQ multiplex PCR; TCRdb's copy has only in-frame clones and leaves some out. The sample carries tens of thousands of clones, 75% to 80% recorded once. This TCR was recovered from a human donor with non-small cell lung cancer whose response to radiotherapy plus ipilimumab could not be evaluated. V gene TRBV2 combines with J gene TRBJ1-3; TRBD1 matches at 7 bases. The starting material was peripheral blood, obtained from a patient treated with radiotherapy plus ipilimumab. The CDR3 DNA follows: TGTGCCAGTATCCCGAGACAGGGAGAAAACACCATATATTTT. Translated, it gives CASIPRQGENTIYF.